Presented here are 20 T cell receptor beta chains from one specimen sequenced in a study of cytomegalovirus exposure and HLA in healthy donors. A multiplex PCR was run with 60 Vbeta primers and 13 Jbeta primers. Clones were sequenced by immunoSEQ multiplex PCR, and TCRdb holds only the in-frame ones, with some missing. This sample carries around 150,000 clones, about four fifths of them seen once, and the ten largest clones take about 6.7%. Sequencing used PBMCs. These receptors all stem from a man aged 45-60 years in good health and CMV-seropositive.

The chain links TRBV2 to TRBJ2-7; 8 bases agree with TRBD1. The trim removed 6 bases at V and 0 bases at J, leaving 7 bases unmatched. The CDR3 extends over 15 amino acids. Germline V gene data show CDR1 as SNHLY and CDR2 as FYNNEI. DNA for the CDR3: TGTGCCAGCAGCGCCCTAACAGGGGGCTCCTACGAGCAGTACTTC. As protein: CASSALTGGSYEQYF.

V and J are TRBV11-2 and TRBJ2-5, with D uncertain. Germline CDR1 reads SGHAT; CDR2 reads FQNNGV. The CDR3 has 14 amino acids. V lost 1 base and J 1 base, leaving 7 bases between the germline ends. CDR3 loop: CASSLVVAQETQYF. DNA for the CDR3: TGTGCCAGCAGCTTAGTGGTGGCCCAAGAGACCCAGTACTTC.

The chain couples TRBV29-1 to TRBJ2-5; 7 nucleotides line up with TRBD2. J gave up 0 bases and V 5 bases, and 9 bases lay outside the gene matches. There are 15 residues in the CDR3. Germline CDR1 and CDR2: SQVTM and ANQGSEA. CDR3 in DNA: TGCAGCGTTCAACTAGCGACGCCAAACCAAGAGACCCAGTACTTC. This encodes CSVQLATPNQETQYF.

The chain is built from TRBV5-6 and TRBJ2-5; TRBD1 matches 7 bases. With the DNA end fitting TRBJ2-7 better, the J assignment may be wrong. In germline, CDR1 is SGHDT, CDR2 YYEEEE. The CDR3 is made up of 18 amino acids. Here the CDR3 DNA reads TGTGCCAGCAGTATGGACAGGAGTGACCCCTCTTTATACTACGAGCAGTACTTC. Translated: CASSMDRSDPSLYYEQYF.

The rearrangement links TRBV5-1 to TRBJ2-2, with 8 bases lining up with TRBD2. V lost 0 bases to trimming and J lost 3 bases; unmatched junction nucleotides: 4. This CDR3 spans 16 amino acids. CDR1 SGHRS and CDR2 YFSETQ come from the germline V gene. The CDR3 reads CASSLDRGGYTGELFF. In nucleotides, the CDR3 is TGCGCCAGCAGCTTGGACCGGGGGGGATACACCGGGGAGCTGTTTTTT.

The rearrangement joins TRBV11-3 to TRBJ2-7; 14 nucleotides line up with TRBD2. The CDR3 has 14 amino acids. CDR1 and CDR2 from the germline V gene are SGHNT and YENEEA. J gave up 6 bases and V 3 bases, and 1 base lay outside the gene matches. The CDR3 sequence is CASSFGLAGGEQYF. The CDR3 nucleotides are TGTGCCAGCAGCTTCGGACTAGCGGGAGGCGAGCAGTACTTC. Looking up the rest from reference TRBV11-3 and TRBJ2-7 gives the full variable domain: EAGVVQSPRYKIIEKKQPVAFWCNPISGHNTLYWYLQNLGQGPELLIRYENEEAVDDSQLPKDRFSAERLKGVDSTLKIQPAELGDSAVYLCASSFGLAGGEQYFGPGTRLTVT.

The table lists this clone with a few counts. The chain joins TRBV2 to TRBJ1-4; 9 bases agree with TRBD1. Germline V gene lookup returns CDR1 SNHLY and CDR2 FYNNEI. This CDR3 is built from 14 residues. With V trimmed by 6 bases and J by 7 bases, 6 bases remained unmatched. The CDR3 DNA follows: TGTGCCAGCAGAGTGACAGGGGGGAGTGAAAAACTGTTTTTT. Its translation: CASRVTGGSEKLFF. Full variable domain (rest looked up from reference TRBV2 and TRBJ1-4): EPEVTQTPSHQVTQMGQEVILRCVPISNHLYFYWYRQILGQKVEFLVSFYNNEISEKSEIFDDQFSVERPDGSNFTLKIRSTKLEDSAMYFCASRVTGGSEKLFFGSGTQLSVL.

The chain is built from TRBV5-1 and TRBJ1-2, with D possibly TRBD1 on 6 matching bases. Germline V gene data show CDR1 as SGHRS and CDR2 as YFSETQ. The length of the CDR3 is 15 residues. Trimming removed 0 bases from V and 4 bases from J, with 13 bases in between. The CDR3 DNA is TGCGCCAGCAGCTTGGAGGGACAAACAGTCTATGGCTACACCTTC. Protein product: CASSLEGQTVYGYTF.

V is TRBV10-2 and J is TRBJ1-4; the match to TRBD1 covers 7 bases. The germline V gene has CDR1 WSHSY and CDR2 SAAADI. The CDR3 runs to 13 residues. V gave up 7 bases and J gave up 4 bases; unmatched junction bases: 3. CDR3 sequence: CASTGQVNEKLFF. The CDR3 DNA reads TGCGCCAGCACCGGACAGGTTAATGAAAAACTGTTTTTT.

The chain recombines TRBV6-1 with TRBJ1-5, with unresolved D. The germline CDR1 and CDR2 sequences are MNHNS and SASEGT. V lost 8 bases and J 0 bases, leaving 8 bases between the germline ends. The CDR3 is 13 amino acids. DNA for the CDR3: TGTGCCAGCGGTAGAAATAGCAATCAGCCCCAGCATTTT. It translates to CASGRNSNQPQHF.

On this clone itself: At one end, the junction sequence differs from germline, possibly due to a read error. The rearrangement uses TRBV7-9 and TRBJ1-2; 8 nucleotides line up with TRBD1. The CDR3 totals 12 residues. Per the germline V gene, CDR1 is SEHNR and CDR2 is FQNEAQ (reference sequence). CDR3 region: CSSSSGQEGYTF. CDR3 in DNA: TGTTCCAGCAGCTCGGGACAGGAGGGCTACACCTTC. Combining the CDR3 with reference TRBV7-9 and TRBJ1-2 gives the whole variable domain DTGVSQNPRHKITKRGQNVTFRCDPISEHNRLYWYRQTLGQGPEFLTYFQNEAQLEKSRLLSDRFSAERPKGSFSTLEIQRTEQGDSAMYLCSSSSGQEGYTFGSGTRLTVV.

This clone turned up a few times. The chain employs TRBV10-3 and TRBJ2-7, with D possibly matching TRBD2 (6 bases). Germline values: CDR1 ENHRY, CDR2 SYGVKD. The CDR3 totals 12 residues. Trimming cost V 6 bases and J 5 bases, with 11 bases left between them. The CDR3 region has the DNA TGTGCCATCAGCCTCGGGAGCGACGAGCAGTACTTC. Translating gives CAISLGSDEQYF.

In this sample, this clone turned up once. The chain joins TRBV7-3 to TRBJ2-5; TRBD1 matches at 8 bases. Unmatched junction bases numbered 9, after V lost 4 bases and J lost 5 bases. The CDR3 is 15 amino acids. Germline CDR1 reads SGHTA; CDR2 reads FQGTGA. The CDR3 nucleotides are TGTGCCAGCAGCTCCAGGACAGGGTTTGGGGAGACCCAGTACTTC. Translation: CASSSRTGFGETQYF.

The chain has TRBV28 and TRBJ2-3, with 9 bases lining up with TRBD2. J lost 4 bases, V lost 6 bases, and 11 bases had no gene match. Germline CDR1 is MDHEN and CDR2 is SYDVKM. This CDR3 spans 16 amino acids. The CDR3 DNA reads as TGTGCCAGCAGCCCTTGGGCTAGCGGGGATGCAGATACGCAGTATTTT. Translated: CASSPWASGDADTQYF.

V gene TRBV7-6 combines with J gene TRBJ2-1; 7 positions agree with TRBD2. V lost 2 bases, J lost 2 bases, and 6 bases stayed unmatched. The CDR3 runs 16 residues. Germline assignment: CDR1 SGHVS and CDR2 FNYEAQ. The CDR3 nucleotides are TGTGCCAGCAGCTTATTTGGGAGCGGGGCCTACAATGAGCAGTTCTTC. Translating it yields CASSLFGSGAYNEQFF.

CDR3 in DNA: TGTGCCAGCAGCTTAGGAAGCGGGAGCGGCGCAGATACGCAGTATTTT. Amino acid sequence: CASSLGSGSGADTQYF. The chain links TRBV7-6 to TRBJ2-3, with 8 bases lining up with TRBD2. Germline assignment: CDR1 SGHVS and CDR2 FNYEAQ. Losses at the gene ends were 1 base for V and 4 bases for J; bases not matched to a gene: 7. The CDR3 sequence is 16 residues long. The complete variable domain, with remaining parts taken from reference TRBV7-6 and TRBJ2-3, reads GAGVSQSPRYKVTKRGQDVALRCDPISGHVSLYWYRQALGQGPEFLTYFNYEAQQDKSGLPNDRFSAERPEGSISTLTIQRTEQRDSAMYRCASSLGSGSGADTQYFGPGTRLTVL.

This sequence joins TRBV7-2 and TRBJ2-1, with 9 bases fitting TRBD2. The germline CDR1 and CDR2 sequences are SGHTA and FQGNSA. The CDR3 is 17 residues long. V lost 5 bases, J lost 0 bases, and 8 bases stayed unmatched. CDR3 amino acids: CASSPSSSGVSYNEQFF. CDR3 DNA sequence: TGTGCCAGCAGCCCGTCCTCTAGCGGGGTCTCCTACAATGAGCAGTTCTTC.

The chain couples TRBV2 to TRBJ2-1; D is possibly TRBD1 (6 bases). The CDR3 contains 14 residues. The germline V gene encodes CDR1 SNHLY and CDR2 FYNNEI. Trimming took 4 bases from V and 5 from J, leaving 12 bases between them. CDR3 DNA: TGTGCCAGCAGTGTCGGGGCAGGGGACAATGAGCAGTTCTTC. Its translation is CASSVGAGDNEQFF. Combining the CDR3 with reference TRBV2 and TRBJ2-1 gives the whole variable domain EPEVTQTPSHQVTQMGQEVILRCVPISNHLYFYWYRQILGQKVEFLVSFYNNEISEKSEIFDDQFSVERPDGSNFTLKIRSTKLEDSAMYFCASSVGAGDNEQFFGPGTRLTVL.

The chain combines TRBV19 with TRBJ2-7; 7 nucleotides match TRBD2. With 4 bases clipped from V and 3 bases from J, the junction kept 6 bases outside the gene matches. This CDR3 has 14 residues. Germline V gene sequence: CDR1 LNHDA, CDR2 SQIVND (reference sequence). CDR3 loop: CASSKAGISYEQYF. Written as DNA, the CDR3 is TGTGCCAGTAGTAAAGCGGGAATTAGCTACGAGCAGTACTTC. The full variable domain, its missing parts supplied by reference TRBV19 and TRBJ2-7, is DGGITQSPKYLFRKEGQNVTLSCEQNLNHDAMYWYRQDPGQGLRLIYYSQIVNDFQKGDIAEGYSVSREKKESFPLTVTSAQKNPTAFYLCASSKAGISYEQYFGPGTRLTVT.

The V call is TRBV19, the J call TRBJ2-7; 9 bases map to TRBD2. This CDR3 has 15 amino acids. The ends lost 1 base at V and 7 bases at J; junction bases unmatched: 8. In germline, CDR1 is LNHDA, CDR2 SQIVND (reference sequence). For the CDR3, the DNA is TGTGCCAGTAGTATAGCTAGCGGGACTCCTCGTGAGCAGTACTTC. This sequence encodes CASSIASGTPREQYF.